Listed below are T cell receptor beta chains from one sample, sequenced in a study of T-cell reconstitution after alpha-beta-depleted transplantation in children. A single record per CDR3 protein comes from TCRdb applying MiXCR to the PCR reads. The data show around 400,000 distinct CDR3 sequences, approximately 10% seen once. The sequences come from PBMCs from the stem cell graft donor, collected from the stem cell graft. All receptors come from a human donor who donated a stem cell graft to a child with acute myeloid leukemia. The CDR3 runs from the conserved cysteine through the conserved F or W. D genes are given only for firm matches. Clone size is stated in some rows and not others, as once, few, many or a class when expanded.

14	TRBV9	NA	NA	TRBJ2-5	TGTGCCAGCAGCGTGAGAGGGGGAGAAGAGACCCAGTACTTC	CASSVRGGEETQYF
21	TRBV5-1	many	NA	TRBJ2-4	TGCGCCAGCAGCCCCATCGCCCGGGGAGGAAAACAAATCGGGGAGGAAAACATTCAGTACTTC	CASSPIARGGKQIGEENIQYF
13	TRBV29-1	NA	NA	TRBJ2-5	TGCAGCGTTGCCGGGGACTACCAAGAGACCCAGTACTTC	CSVAGDYQETQYF
14	TRBV5-1	many	NA	TRBJ1-2	TGCGCCAGCAGCTTGGAGTTGGCTTTATATGGCTACACCTTC	CASSLELALYGYTF
16	TRBV11-2	few	NA	TRBJ1-1	TGTGCCAGCAGCCGGACACTCCTGCAATTGAACACTGAAGCTTTCTTT	CASSRTLLQLNTEAFF
17	TRBV5-6	few	TRBD1	TRBJ2-4	TGTGCCAGCAGCTTGGGGTTGATGGGACAGCGACAAAACATTCAGTACTTC	CASSLGLMGQRQNIQYF
16	TRBV11-2	NA	NA	TRBJ2-2	TGTGCCAGCAGCTTCTTCCCACCTAGCTACACCGGGGAGCTGTTTTTT	CASSFFPPSYTGELFF
8	TRBV5-1	few	NA	TRBJ2-7	TGCGCCAGCCCTCAGCAGTACTTC	CASPQQYF
13	TRBV7-3	few	NA	TRBJ2-1	TGTGCCAGCAGCCTCCTGACTGGGGGGGAGCAGTTCTTC	CASSLLTGGEQFF
16	TRBV20-1	NA	TRBD2	TRBJ2-3	TGCAGTGCAGCCCCACTAGCGGATGGTAGGACAGATACGCAGTATTTT	CSAAPLADGRTDTQYF
14	TRBV6-5	few	TRBD1	TRBJ1-2	TGTGCCAGCAGTTCCGGACAGGGGGAGGTGGGCTACACCTTC	CASSSGQGEVGYTF
12	TRBV2	few	NA	TRBJ2-2	TGTGCCAGCAGTGAAGCGGGCGGGGAGCTGTTTTTT	CASSEAGGELFF
15	TRBV7-2	NA	NA	TRBJ1-3	TGTGCCAGCAGCTTAGTGTCCGGAGCCGGAAACACCATATATTTT	CASSLVSGAGNTIYF
16	TRBV20-1	NA	TRBD2	TRBJ2-5	TGCAGTGCTAGCCCCCTACTAGCGGGAGGGCCAGAGACCCAGTACTTC	CSASPLLAGGPETQYF
16	TRBV7-6	NA	NA	TRBJ1-3	TGTGCCAGCAGCTTAGAAACGGTTCACTCTGGAAACACCATATATTTT	CASSLETVHSGNTIYF
12	TRBV5-4	NA	NA	TRBJ1-4	TGTGCCAGCAGCTTGGGGGACGAAAAACTGTTTTTT	CASSLGDEKLFF
12	TRBV6-5	many	NA	TRBJ2-7	TGTGCCGCCCAGGCTAGTTCCTACGAGCAGTACTTC	CAAQASSYEQYF
12	TRBV19	few	NA	TRBJ1-5	TGTGCCGCCCGCGGGGGCAATCAGCCCCAGCATTTT	CAARGGNQPQHF
14	TRBV7-9	many	NA	TRBJ1-2	TGTGCCAGCAGCCCTCTCTCAGGGGACTATGGCTACACCTTC	CASSPLSGDYGYTF
17	TRBV7-9	NA	TRBD1	TRBJ1-1	TGTGCCAGCAGCTCCGGTCAGATGGGGACAGGGAACACTGAAGCTTTCTTT	CASSSGQMGTGNTEAFF
14	TRBV5-1	NA	NA	TRBJ2-3	TGCGCCAGCCGCGGGCAGGGCACTACCGATACGCAGTATTTT	CASRGQGTTDTQYF
14	TRBV10-3	few	NA	TRBJ2-7	TGTGCCATCAGTACAGAAAGGAGCTCCTACGAGCAGTACTTC	CAISTERSSYEQYF
18	TRBV7-3	few	NA	TRBJ2-2	TGTGCCAGCAGCCAGTGGGGAATCGGGAACCTGGGGACCGGGGAGCTGTTTTTT	CASSQWGIGNLGTGELFF
14	TRBV19	few	NA	TRBJ2-5	TGTGCCAGTAAGGAGCGCCCAGACCAAGAGACCCAGTACTTC	CASKERPDQETQYF
16	TRBV5-8	NA	TRBD2	TRBJ2-1	TGTGCCAGCAGCCCCGCGGTGGTAGCGGGAGAAAATGAGCAGTTCTTC	CASSPAVVAGENEQFF
16	TRBV4-1	few	NA	TRBJ2-1	TGCGCCAGCAGCCAAGAAAGTTACGGGGATTACAATGAGCAGTTCTTC	CASSQESYGDYNEQFF
13	TRBV7-2	NA	NA	TRBJ2-1	TGTGCCAGCAGCTTAGTCTCAGGTCATGAGCAGTTCTTC	CASSLVSGHEQFF
13	TRBV7-9	NA	NA	TRBJ1-2	TGTGCCAGCAGCTTAGAGTCTAACTATGGCTACACCTTC	CASSLESNYGYTF
11	TRBV2	many	NA	TRBJ2-5	TGTGCCAGCAGTGAAAATTATCGCGTGCACTTC	CASSENYRVHF
15	TRBV7-3	NA	NA	TRBJ2-1	TGTGCCAGCAGCTTAACGCGGACCGCCTACAATGAGCAGTTCTTC	CASSLTRTAYNEQFF
16	TRBV20-1	few	TRBD1	TRBJ1-3	TGCAGTGCTAGTACAGCTGGGACAGGCTCTGGAAACACCATATATTTT	CSASTAGTGSGNTIYF
15	TRBV25-1	many	NA	TRBJ2-4	TGTGCCAGCAGTGAATCGGCAGTAGCCAAAAACATTCAGTACTTC	CASSESAVAKNIQYF
17	TRBV14	NA	NA	TRBJ2-5	TGTGCCAGCAGCCAAGATCATGGGACAACGTTTCAAGAGACCCAGTACTTC	CASSQDHGTTFQETQYF
13	TRBV30	NA	NA	TRBJ2-7	TGTGCCTGGTGTTTTCCGACCCGAAACGAGCAGTACTTC	CAWCFPTRNEQYF
18	TRBV15	few	NA	TRBJ2-4	TGTGCCACCAGCAGAGGAAGGGTTTTGGGTGAATCCAAAAACATTCAGTACTTC	CATSRGRVLGESKNIQYF
14	TRBV9	many	NA	TRBJ2-2	TGTGCCAGCAGCGTAGCGGGGGGCCCCGGGGAGCTGTTTTTT	CASSVAGGPGELFF
13	TRBV4-3	many	NA	TRBJ1-3	TGCGCCAGCAGCCAAGATTTGGGGAACACCATATATTTT	CASSQDLGNTIYF
17	TRBV12-3/TRBV12-4	many	TRBD2	TRBJ2-1	TGTGCCAGCAGTGCCAAACCGGGACTAGCCCTCTACAATGAGCAGTTCTTC	CASSAKPGLALYNEQFF
13	TRBV5-5	NA	NA	TRBJ1-5	TGTGCCAGCAGCTTGACAGGTACGATGGCCCAGCATTTT	CASSLTGTMAQHF
13	TRBV30	once	TRBD1	TRBJ2-1	TGTGCCTGGAGTGTATGGACAGGCAATGAGCAGTTCTTC	CAWSVWTGNEQFF
15	TRBV15	few	TRBD1	TRBJ2-1	TGTGCCACCAGCAGAGGGCAGGGGGTAGGCAATGAGCAGTTCTTC	CATSRGQGVGNEQFF
16	TRBV12-5	NA	TRBD2	TRBJ2-2	TGTGCTAGTGGAGACTGGACTAGCGGGAACACCGGGGAGCTGTTTTTT	CASGDWTSGNTGELFF
16	TRBV5-1	NA	NA	TRBJ1-1	TGCGCCAGCAGCTTGGCCACCCGGACATCGAACACTGAAGCTTTCTTT	CASSLATRTSNTEAFF
14	TRBV12-3/TRBV12-4	few	TRBD1	TRBJ2-5	TGTGCCAGTAATACGGGACAGGGATGGGAGACCCAGTACTTC	CASNTGQGWETQYF
13	TRBV20-1	NA	NA	TRBJ2-4	TGCAGCTGTGACGAGACAAGGAAAAACATTCAGTACTTC	CSCDETRKNIQYF
14	TRBV6-1	NA	NA	TRBJ2-2	TGTGCCAGCACGAGGGGGGGGAACACCGGGGAGCTGTTTTTT	CASTRGGNTGELFF
11	TRBV24-1	few	NA	TRBJ2-3	TGTGCCACCCGGATGGGAGATACGCAGTATTTT	CATRMGDTQYF
12	TRBV12-3/TRBV12-4	few	NA	TRBJ2-5	TGTGCCAGCAGCTCCGACCCGGGGACCCAGTACTTC	CASSSDPGTQYF
13	TRBV29-1	few	NA	TRBJ2-7	TGCAGCGTTGAATGGGGGCGTGAGTACGAGCAGTACTTC	CSVEWGREYEQYF
14	TRBV20-1	NA	TRBD2	TRBJ2-5	TGCAGTGCTCCTCTGCTAGCGGGACAAGAGACCCAGTACTTC	CSAPLLAGQETQYF
14	TRBV3-1	NA	NA	TRBJ2-5	TGTGCCAGCAGCCATTTCTTGATCCAAGAGACCCAGTACTTC	CASSHFLIQETQYF
16	TRBV7-2	many	TRBD1	TRBJ2-1	TGTGCCAGCAGCCTAAACGGACAGGGCACCTACAATGAGCAGTTCTTC	CASSLNGQGTYNEQFF
15	TRBV9	NA	TRBD2	TRBJ2-3	TGTGCCAGCAGCGTTAGCGGGGCTGTCGGAGATACGCAGTATTTT	CASSVSGAVGDTQYF
13	TRBV12-3/TRBV12-4	once	NA	TRBJ2-5	TGTGCCGGCAGTCTCTACAGGGTAGAGACCCAGTACTTC	CAGSLYRVETQYF
15	TRBV20-1	many	NA	TRBJ2-2	TGCAGTGCCAATTTAGCCACAGCGAACACCGGGGAGCTGTTTTTT	CSANLATANTGELFF
14	TRBV20-1	NA	TRBD2	TRBJ2-3	TGCAGTGCTCCTACTAGCGGGGGGACAGATACGCAGTATTTT	CSAPTSGGTDTQYF
16	TRBV12-3/TRBV12-4	many	NA	TRBJ2-3	TGTGCCAGCAGTACAAGACCCCCAGGAGTCACAGATACGCAGTATTTT	CASSTRPPGVTDTQYF